This TCR beta chain emerged from a study of blood T cell repertoires in COVID-19. Study in general: The origin of the acute and convalescent COVID-19 samples was the United States, Italy and Spain. PBMCs, B-cell-depleted T cells, or T cells were the source of the cDNA or gDNA that made up the material.

Per the study methods: Reference gene primer amplification gave nucleated cell count estimates. Assay: immunoSEQ multiplex PCR; the TCRdb copy retains only in-frame clones and omits some. Clone size and V and J calls were adopted from that table, with D and trimming inferred from the DNA. This table has approximately 110,000 clones, approximately 80% appearing once. Germline V gene lookup returns CDR1 SGHTA and CDR2 FQGNSA. The J segment lost 2 bases and the V segment lost 1 base, leaving 4 bases of the junction unmatched. The CDR3 consists of 15 residues. The chain links TRBV7-2 to TRBJ2-7, with 8 bases aligning to TRBD1. This clonotype originated in a man older than 75 with acute or convalescent COVID-19. What was sequenced was peripheral blood. The CDR3 sequence: CASSLVSGGAYEQYF. As DNA, the CDR3 is TGTGCCAGCAGCTTAGTGTCAGGGGGCGCCTACGAGCAGTACTTC.